This is a list of T cell receptor beta chains from one sample in a study of Ad26.COV2.S vaccination and SARS-CoV-2 variants. Here immunoSEQ multiplex PCR was the method, and the copy in TCRdb shows in-frame clones only, minus some. Of a few hundred thousand clones detected, around 86% appear once; the ten largest clones hold 3.4%. Sequences were derived from peripheral blood, sampled in a trial of Ad26.COV2.S vaccine versus placebo. These receptors all come from a person aged 18-60 years who received the Ad26.COV2.S COVID-19 vaccine or a placebo. CDR3s leave out the opening cysteine and the closing phenylalanine or tryptophan. Each record gives: V gene, J gene, CDR3 protein.

V: TRBV7-8
J: TRBJ1-2
CDR3: ASSLENFIEEYGYT

V: TRBV27
J: TRBJ2-1
CDR3: ASSLKGGAGLRNEQF

V: TRBV15
J: TRBJ2-3
CDR3: ATSRDAVATDTQY

V: TRBV9
J: TRBJ2-5
CDR3: ASSPGQVEETQY

V: TRBV6-2/TRBV6-3
J: TRBJ2-1
CDR3: ASRYGTGYNEQF

V: TRBV30
J: TRBJ1-5
CDR3: AWSDSNQPQH

V: TRBV6-4
J: TRBJ1-2
CDR3: ASSDQPGQANYGYT

V: TRBV19
J: TRBJ2-2
CDR3: ASRARQGRTGELF

V: TRBV5-1
J: TRBJ2-1
CDR3: ASSFLSTDHNEQF

V: TRBV27
J: TRBJ2-1
CDR3: ASSRDGNEQF

V: TRBV9
J: TRBJ1-3
CDR3: ASSVAAHLSGNTIY

V: TRBV6-5
J: TRBJ1-1
CDR3: ASRRGTGDTEAF

V: TRBV24-1
J: TRBJ2-7
CDR3: ATSDWTGERLGSYEQY

V: TRBV7-8
J: TRBJ2-6
CDR3: ASSLSNRMDSGANVLT

V: TRBV19
J: TRBJ1-1
CDR3: ASSRGGTEAF

V: TRBV29-1
J: TRBJ2-2
CDR3: SAKFPGQGTGELF

V: TRBV21-1
J: TRBJ2-2
CDR3: ASSKTNTGELF

V: TRBV10-3
J: TRBJ2-1
CDR3: AISVKEPWGNEQF

V: TRBV7-9
J: TRBJ2-1
CDR3: ASSLVVTRNEQF

V: TRBV25-1
J: TRBJ1-5
CDR3: ASSGIHRTGRGQPQH

V: TRBV12-3/TRBV12-4
J: TRBJ1-6
CDR3: ASSFTRGSPLH

V: TRBV7-2
J: TRBJ1-1
CDR3: ASSLAGYGNTEAF

V: TRBV5-1
J: TRBJ1-1
CDR3: ASSLATGQSKNTEAF

V: TRBV5-1
J: TRBJ2-1
CDR3: ASSLVGEPYNEQF

V: TRBV6-5
J: TRBJ2-7
CDR3: ASSRPGRTTYEQY

V: TRBV27
J: TRBJ1-2
CDR3: ASSLSQGADGYT

V: TRBV7-2
J: TRBJ2-7
CDR3: ASSPGTGPGEQY

V: TRBV5-6
J: TRBJ2-3
CDR3: ASSLLETSNTDTQY